Following are 6 T cell receptor beta chains from one sample sequenced in a study of blood T cells in healthy people across ages. Through a sample-barcoded 5' primer and a J-beta primer mix, a second PCR was run for about 7 to 12 cycles. One entry per CDR3 protein, called by TCRdb with MiXCR from the 5' RACE reads. The sample lists about 620,000 distinct CDR3 sequences; 21% were seen once. The sample consisted of blood. These receptors all stem from a man between 65 and 85 years old in good health.

The rearrangement joins TRBV28 to TRBJ2-5; D may be TRBD1 (5 bases). The CDR3 sequence is 14 residues long. CDR1 and CDR2 from the germline V gene are MDHEN and SYDVKM. With 7 bases removed from V and 6 bases from J, the gap between germline ends came to 18 bases. The CDR3 sequence is CASTSLGVAKTQYF. The DNA for the CDR3 is TGTGCCAGCACCAGTTTAGGGGTGGCTAAGACCCAGTACTTC.

The gene calls are TRBV3-1 and TRBJ1-1; D is uncertain. The CDR3 length is 16 residues. Germline V CDR1 and CDR2: LGHDT, YNNKEL (reference sequence). Trimming took off 2 bases at V and 0 bases at J, with 13 bases between the two ends. In DNA form, the CDR3 reads TGTGCCAGCAGCCAACGCGGGGTTCGGCTGAACACTGAAGCTTTCTTT. Protein sequence: CASSQRGVRLNTEAFF.

This clonotype was detected a few times. The genes are TRBV28 and TRBJ1-3; D is unclear. V lost 2 bases to trimming and J lost 0 bases, with 11 bases between them. There are 16 residues in the CDR3. Germline CDR1 reads MDHEN; CDR2 reads SYDVKM. CDR3 loop: CASSLAGAHSGNTIYF. CDR3 coding DNA: TGTGCCAGCAGTTTAGCGGGTGCCCACTCTGGAAACACCATATATTTT.

This clonotype has ten or more counts. The chain carries TRBV21-1 and TRBJ2-3; the DNA was not compared with TRBD2, the D call given in the table. TRBV21-1 is an annotated pseudogene. There are 20 residues in the CDR3. CDR3 in amino acids: CASSKFASGRVFLCTDTQYF. The CDR3, as DNA: TGTGCCAGCAGCAAATTTGCTAGCGGGAGGGTTTTTCTCTGCACAGATACGCAGTATTTT.

The rearrangement links TRBV7-2 to TRBJ1-5; 7 bases line up with TRBD1. The CDR3 runs to 15 residues. V lost 5 bases to trimming and J lost 2 bases; unmatched junction nucleotides: 6. CDR1 and CDR2 (germline): SGHTA, FQGNSA. This CDR3 is CASSPRGRGNQPQHF. CDR3 nucleotide sequence: TGTGCCAGCAGCCCAAGGGGGCGGGGCAATCAGCCCCAGCATTTT.

This clonotype appeared a single time. J is TRBJ2-5 and V is TRBV11-3; TRBD2 agrees at 9 bases. The CDR3 has 19 amino acids. The V segment lost 5 bases and the J segment 3 bases; nucleotides outside the gene matches: 19. Germline assignment: CDR1 SGHNT and CDR2 YENEEA. The CDR3 DNA sequence: TGTGCCAGCAGCAGGGGGGAGACTAGCGGAGCTGAAAAAAAAGAGACCCAGTACTTC. Residues: CASSRGETSGAEKKETQYF.